Presented here are 14 T cell receptor beta chains from one specimen sequenced in a study of blood T cells in healthy people across ages. Sample-barcoded 5' priming and a J-beta primer mix drove a second PCR of about 6 to 11 cycles. TCRdb fed the 5' RACE reads into MiXCR, producing one record per CDR3 protein. This table has hundreds of thousands of distinct CDR3 sequences, roughly 53% appearing once. The sequenced sample consisted of blood. Receptors were obtained from a man aged 80 or over in good health.

The J gene is TRBJ1-2, the V gene TRBV5-5, with a possible D match to TRBD1 (6 bases). Germline CDR1 is SGHKS and CDR2 is YYEKEE (reference sequence). Trimming stripped 4 bases from V and 2 bases from J, with 15 bases between. The CDR3 spans 15 residues. This CDR3 reads CASSPGQQTNYGYTF. CDR3 in DNA: TGTGCCAGCAGCCCCGGACAGCAGACCAACTATGGCTACACCTTC.

This clonotype turned up a few times. This sequence joins TRBV20-1 and TRBJ2-7; perhaps TRBD2 as D (5 bases). This CDR3 contains 11 residues. Deletions cut 2 bases from V and 6 bases from J, with 8 bases between. Germline CDR1 reads DFQATT; CDR2 reads SNEGSKA (reference sequence). Written as DNA, the CDR3 is TGCAGTGCTAGAAGGGCGGGCGAGCAGTACTTC. As protein: CSARRAGEQYF.

This chain connects TRBV24-1 to TRBJ2-5; no clear D gene. CDR1 is KGHDR, CDR2 SFDVKD, per germline. V lost 4 bases and J lost 4, with 9 bases in between. This CDR3 spans 13 amino acids. The CDR3 nucleotides read TGTGCCACCAGTGAGGGGAAGGGAGAGACCCAGTACTTC. This encodes CATSEGKGETQYF.

This rearrangement joins TRBV7-2 to TRBJ2-7; TRBD2 matches at 8 bases. V lost 3 bases and J lost 2; bases outside the gene matches: 6. The CDR3 extends over 15 amino acids. CDR1 SGHTA and CDR2 FQGNSA come from the germline V gene. The CDR3 DNA follows: TGTGCCAGCAGCTTGTCTAGCGGGCCCACCTACGAGCAGTACTTC. It specifies CASSLSSGPTYEQYF.

This clonotype was detected only a few times. The rearrangement links TRBV7-9 to TRBJ2-7; 9 bases align to TRBD1. After removal of 8 bases from V and 2 bases from J, the junction contained 10 bases not matched to a gene. The CDR3 is 15 residues long. Germline CDR1 SEHNR, CDR2 FQNEAQ (reference sequence). Here the CDR3 reads CASGRLRDRAYEQYF. CDR3 bases: TGTGCCAGCGGACGACTCCGGGACAGGGCCTACGAGCAGTACTTC.

The CDR3 DNA reads as TGTGCCAGCAGCCAAAACCTGGGTACCGGGGAGCTGTTTTTT. The encoded protein is CASSQNLGTGELFF. The chain carries TRBV4-2 and TRBJ2-2; D unclear. The CDR3 covers 14 residues. The V end lost 2 bases, the J end lost 5 bases, and 9 bases lay between the germline ends. The germline V gene encodes CDR1 LGHNA and CDR2 YNFKEQ.

This clonotype came up a few times. The rearrangement joins TRBV27 to TRBJ2-7, with D uncertain. The CDR3 has 14 residues. Trimming left V 2 bases short and J 1 base short, with 9 bases between. Germline CDR1 and CDR2: MNHEY and SMNVEV (reference sequence). CDR3 nucleotides: TGTGCCAGCAGTTTAAGTATCGGATCCTACGAGCAGTACTTC. Its protein is CASSLSIGSYEQYF.

This chain connects TRBV3-1 to TRBJ2-7; no reliable D call. Germline loops: CDR1 LGHDT, CDR2 YNNKEL (reference sequence). V lost 3 bases and J lost 4, with 16 bases in between. This CDR3 region has 15 residues. CDR3 region: CASSQTSLVGYEQYF. CDR3 nucleotide sequence: TGTGCCAGCAGCCAGACTTCCCTAGTTGGTTACGAGCAGTACTTC.

Turning to this clonotype: It may be a read error: a sequence one base away is much more abundant. The chain uses TRBV9 and TRBJ1-2; the D is unclear. Trimming took off 3 bases at V and 8 bases at J, with 20 bases between the two ends. Germline CDR1 reads SGDLS; CDR2 reads YYNGEE. The CDR3 is 15 residues long. CDR3 coding DNA: TGTGCCAGCAGCGGTGGGATCGGTCCGGGCCGGGGCTACACCTTC. As protein: CASSGGIGPGRGYTF.

The chain uses TRBV10-3 and TRBJ2-7; 8 nucleotides match TRBD1. This CDR3 comprises 15 residues. The germline V gene encodes CDR1 ENHRY and CDR2 SYGVKD. J lost 1 base, V lost 4 bases, and 6 bases had no gene match. CDR3 bases: TGTGCCATCAGTGGACAATGGGACAGGTCCTACGAGCAGTACTTC. It yields the protein CAISGQWDRSYEQYF.

This chain connects TRBV18 to TRBJ1-5, with D hard to call. CDR1 is KGHSH, CDR2 LQKENI, per germline. CDR3 length equals 15 residues. Deletions cut 5 bases from V and 5 bases from J, with 16 bases between. The chain's CDR3 is CASSADRTVDQPQHF. CDR3 nucleotides: TGTGCCAGCTCAGCAGATCGGACGGTGGATCAGCCCCAGCATTTT.

The gene calls are TRBV6-5 and TRBJ2-6; D is uncertain. The CDR3 length is 15 residues. V lost 6 bases to trimming and J lost 0 bases, with 9 bases between them. Germline V CDR1 and CDR2: MNHEY, SVGAGI. In nucleotides, the CDR3 is TGTGCCAGCAGCCGCTGGGCCTCTGGGGCCAACGTCCTGACTTTC. As protein: CASSRWASGANVLTF.

The chain employs TRBV29-1 and TRBJ2-4; D remains unclear. The better agreement between TRBJ2-7 and the DNA end casts doubt on the J call. This CDR3 is built from 13 residues. CDR1 is SQVTM and CDR2 is ANQGSEA in the germline V gene. In DNA form, the CDR3 reads TGCAGCGTTGAGAGAGATCCCGCCGACGAGCAGTACTTC. It translates to CSVERDPADEQYF.

This clonotype was observed a few times. The V and J genes are TRBV5-1 and TRBJ2-7; TRBD1 matches at 7 bases. The CDR3 has 15 amino acids. The J segment lost 2 bases and the V segment lost 7 bases, leaving 12 bases of the junction unmatched. CDR1 is SGHRS and CDR2 is YFSETQ in the germline V gene. The CDR3 region is CASPLRGQKAYEQYF. In DNA form, the CDR3 reads TGCGCCAGCCCCCTCCGGGGACAGAAGGCCTACGAGCAGTACTTC.